This T cell receptor beta chain emerged from a study of cytomegalovirus exposure and HLA in healthy donors. PCR primers comprised 60 Vbeta and 13 Jbeta primers. The data were produced by immunoSEQ multiplex PCR, yet TCRdb's version contains in-frame clones alone and is incomplete. The table includes over 150,000 clones, approximately 78% detected once. CDR1 and CDR2 (germline): MNHEY, SVGAGI. Trimming pared 8 bases from V and 3 bases from J, leaving 10 bases between. The CDR3 length is 12 residues. As for the donors, each was a healthy bone marrow donor. This clone turned up a few times. Its target is unknown. Study observations and caveats: Sequencing likely caused a cluster of highly shared sequence variants. Confirmation in vitro established that three CMV-associated chains were specific for CMV antigens.

The sequencing input was PBMCs. This chain joins TRBV6-5 and TRBJ1-2; a possible D gene is TRBD1 (6 bases). This sequence was found in a girl aged 2 to 9 in good health and CMV-seropositive. CDR3 in amino acids: CASDDRHYGYTF. CDR3 nucleotides: TGTGCCAGCGACGACAGGCACTATGGCTACACCTTC.